This TCR beta chain was captured in a study of blood T cell repertoires in COVID-19. Profiling relied on immunoSEQ multiplex PCR, and the TCRdb table lists in-frame clones only, not all of them. The data show approximately 480,000 clones, about 90% seen once. Symptom resolution, clearance, or two negative PCRs marked the recovered donors of Cohort 3. The V end was cut by 4 bases, the J end by 1 base, with 13 bases between. Germline values: CDR1 SGHTA, CDR2 FQGNSA. The CDR3 is 15 amino acids. The chain combines TRBV7-2 with TRBJ1-1, with a tentative D call TRBD1 (6 bases). Material: PBMCs or T cells enriched from blood (not recorded which). The sequence was collected from a woman aged 18 to 35 who had recovered from COVID-19. This chain's CDR3 is CASSSGGQTNTEAFF. In nucleotides, the CDR3 is TGTGCCAGCAGCTCCGGTGGACAGACGAACACTGAAGCTTTCTTT.